The 27 T cell receptor beta chains given below trace back to one sample, sequenced in a study of blood T cell repertoires in COVID-19. Sequencing was performed with immunoSEQ multiplex PCR; in TCRdb, only in-frame clones are kept and a portion is missing. The table shows 250,000 to 350,000 clones, with 85% to 90% occurring only once. What was sequenced was peripheral blood. These TCRs come from a woman between 45 and 65 years old with active or convalescent COVID-19.

This chain connects TRBV4-1 to TRBJ1-2, with a possible D match to TRBD1 (5 bases). Trimming took off 0 bases at V and 7 bases at J, with 12 bases between the two ends. CDR1 is MGHRA and CDR2 is YSYEKL in the germline V gene. The CDR3 covers 14 residues. The CDR3 protein is CASSQDRAAGGYTF. In DNA form, the CDR3 reads TGCGCCAGCAGCCAAGACAGGGCGGCTGGTGGCTACACCTTC.

The chain recombines TRBV5-4 with TRBJ2-3, with D possibly matching TRBD2 (5 bases). This CDR3 is 15 amino acids long. Per germline, CDR1 SGHNT and CDR2 YYREEE (reference sequence). V was clipped by 0 bases and J by 5 bases, with 13 bases between them. The CDR3 reads CASSLGGPIGDTQYF. CDR3 in DNA: TGTGCCAGCAGCTTGGGAGGGCCTATAGGAGATACGCAGTATTTT.

This clone was detected only a few times. The junction departs from the called germline gene at one end, perhaps through a read error. The chain's CDR3 is CTSRPGGAAYEQYF. CDR3 coding DNA: TGTACCAGCCGCCCTGGCGGGGCCGCCTACGAGCAGTACTTC. The rearrangement joins TRBV6-2 or TRBV6-3 to TRBJ2-7; TRBD2 might be the D (6 bases). From germline, CDR1 is MNHEY and CDR2 SVGEGT. The CDR3 is 14 amino acids.

V and J are TRBV5-1 and TRBJ2-3; 8 positions match TRBD2. Trimming removed 4 bases from V and 6 bases from J; junction bases left unmatched: 7. The germline gives CDR1 SGHRS, CDR2 YFSETQ. The CDR3 is 14 residues long. The CDR3 region is CASSPGAGDDTQYF. The CDR3 DNA is TGCGCCAGCAGCCCGGGAGCGGGGGACGATACGCAGTATTTT.

The sample holds a few counts of this clone. The DNA for the CDR3 is TGTGCCAGCAGCCGGGGACTTTCCTACGAGCAGTACTTC. Its translation is CASSRGLSYEQYF. The genes are TRBV7-9 and TRBJ2-7; D perhaps matches TRBD2 (6 bases). Trimming shortened V by 5 bases and J by 1 base, and 9 bases separated the two germline ends. CDR1 is SEHNR, CDR2 FQNEAQ, per germline (reference sequence). This CDR3 has 13 amino acids.

The chain has TRBV30 and TRBJ1-1; 7 nucleotides match TRBD1. CDR1 GTSNPN and CDR2 SVGIG come from the germline V gene (reference sequence). With V trimmed by 5 bases and J by 10 bases, 7 bases remained unmatched. This CDR3 is 11 amino acids long. The CDR3 reads CAWVGDRAAFF. The CDR3 region has the DNA TGTGCCTGGGTGGGGGACAGAGCAGCTTTCTTT.

This clone was recorded only once. The gene calls are TRBV10-3 and TRBJ1-3; TRBD1 aligns across 9 bases. Germline V CDR1 and CDR2: ENHRY, SYGVKD. The CDR3 totals 15 residues. V trimming: 3 bases; J trimming: 3 bases; junction bases outside the gene matches: 3. CDR3: CAISDGTGNGNTIYF. In DNA form, the CDR3 reads TGTGCCATCAGTGATGGGACAGGGAATGGAAACACCATATATTTT.

The chain joins TRBV27 to TRBJ1-5; a possible D gene is TRBD1 (6 bases). V was trimmed by 5 bases and J by 6 bases, leaving 11 bases between them. Germline loops: CDR1 MNHEY, CDR2 SMNVEV (reference sequence). The CDR3 covers 13 residues. The CDR3 is CASSLRGFQPQHF. CDR3 bases: TGTGCCAGCAGTCTCAGGGGATTTCAGCCCCAGCATTTT.

The gene calls are TRBV7-2 and TRBJ2-7; tentative D call: TRBD2 (6 bases). Germline CDR1 reads SGHTA; CDR2 reads FQGNSA. V was pared by 5 bases and J by 0 bases, with 14 bases between. This CDR3 comprises 15 residues. The CDR3 bases are TGTGCCAGCAGCCTCTTCGGGACTCCCTCCTACGAGCAGTACTTC. Translating it yields CASSLFGTPSYEQYF.

The chain couples TRBV19 to TRBJ2-1, with 10 bases aligning to TRBD2. The V and J ends lost 3 bases and 9 bases, in that order; junction bases with no gene match: 8. This CDR3 has 15 amino acids. Looked up from germline, CDR1 is LNHDA and CDR2 is SQIVND (reference sequence). CDR3 residues: CASSMVASGSREQFF. For the CDR3, the DNA is TGTGCCAGTAGTATGGTGGCTAGCGGGAGTCGTGAGCAGTTCTTC.

The chain is built from TRBV11-2 and TRBJ2-7; 10 positions match TRBD2. Unmatched junction bases numbered 4, after V lost 2 bases and J lost 3 bases. CDR1 is SGHAT, CDR2 FQNNGV, per germline. The CDR3 has 15 amino acids. CDR3 nucleotides: TGTGCCAGCAGCTTACCCAGCGGGAGGGGCTACGAGCAGTACTTC. It yields the protein CASSLPSGRGYEQYF.

The V call is TRBV19, the J call TRBJ2-7; TRBD1 matches 7 bases. Trimming cost V 3 bases and J 1 base; bases outside gene matches: 6. The CDR3 spans 15 residues. Germline V gene lookup returns CDR1 LNHDA and CDR2 SQIVND (reference sequence). The CDR3 loop reads CASSMRGGRSYEQYF. CDR3 DNA: TGTGCCAGTAGTATGCGAGGGGGCAGGTCCTACGAGCAGTACTTC.

A remark on this clone: In the same sample, other DNA sequences code for this CDR3. V is TRBV7-2 and J is TRBJ1-3; the D gene is possibly TRBD1 (6 bases). V lost 5 bases, J lost 2 bases, and 10 bases lay in between. The CDR3 covers 14 residues. Germline CDR1 is SGHTA and CDR2 is FQGNSA. CDR3: CASSLNRAGNTIYF. Written as DNA, the CDR3 is TGTGCCAGCAGCCTAAACAGGGCTGGAAACACCATATATTTT.

The genes are TRBV5-1 and TRBJ1-2; D is unresolved. Per the germline V gene, CDR1 is SGHRS and CDR2 is YFSETQ. Trimming stripped 0 bases from V and 0 bases from J, with 15 bases between. This CDR3 contains 17 residues. CDR3 in amino acids: CASSLGEARKTNYGYTF. CDR3 in DNA: TGCGCCAGCAGCTTGGGCGAAGCTAGGAAAACTAACTATGGCTACACCTTC. The full variable domain, its missing parts supplied by reference TRBV5-1 and TRBJ1-2, is KAGVTQTPRYLIKTRGQQVTLSCSPISGHRSVSWYQQTPGQGLQFLFEYFSETQRNKGNFPGRFSGRQFSNSRSEMNVSTLELGDSALYLCASSLGEARKTNYGYTFGSGTRLTVV.

The J gene is TRBJ1-5, the V gene TRBV18, with D maybe TRBD1 (5 bases). Trimming cost V 6 bases and J 0 bases, with 18 bases left between them. This CDR3 comprises 17 residues. Germline values: CDR1 KGHSH, CDR2 LQKENI. Written as DNA, the CDR3 is TGTGCCAGCTCGCCTTCGTCAGGGTGGTATAGCAATCAGCCCCAGCATTTT. Translated, it gives CASSPSSGWYSNQPQHF.

This sequence joins TRBV19 and TRBJ2-7; D might be TRBD2 (6 bases). V gave up 3 bases and J gave up 3 bases, with 12 bases separating them. The CDR3 contains 14 residues. Germline V gives CDR1 LNHDA, CDR2 SQIVND (reference sequence). The chain's CDR3 is CASSIASVDYEQYF. In DNA form, the CDR3 reads TGTGCCAGTAGTATCGCTAGCGTTGACTACGAGCAGTACTTC.

This clone was observed a handful of times. V gene TRBV5-1 combines with J gene TRBJ2-3; 14 bases are shared with TRBD2. Germline CDR1 and CDR2: SGHRS and YFSETQ. J was trimmed by 2 bases and V by 5 bases; bases with no gene match: 4. This CDR3 comprises 16 residues. As DNA, the CDR3 is TGCGCCAGCAGAGGGACTAGCGGGGGCCCCACAGATACGCAGTATTTT. Amino acid sequence: CASRGTSGGPTDTQYF. The variable domain in full, with the rest retrieved from reference TRBV5-1 and TRBJ2-3, is KAGVTQTPRYLIKTRGQQVTLSCSPISGHRSVSWYQQTPGQGLQFLFEYFSETQRNKGNFPGRFSGRQFSNSRSEMNVSTLELGDSALYLCASRGTSGGPTDTQYFGPGTRLTVL.

CDR3 sequence (DNA): TGTGCCAGCAGTTACGACAGGATCTCCTATGGCTACACCTTC. This encodes CASSYDRISYGYTF. This rearrangement joins TRBV6-5 to TRBJ1-2, with D perhaps matching TRBD1 (6 bases). This CDR3 has 14 amino acids. The V gene lost 2 bases and the J gene lost 4 bases, with 11 bases spanning the gap. Germline V gives CDR1 MNHEY, CDR2 SVGAGI.

V and J are TRBV27 and TRBJ1-1, with a tentative D call TRBD1 (6 bases). Germline CDR1 reads MNHEY; CDR2 reads SMNVEV (reference sequence). The CDR3 consists of 13 residues. The V gene lost 6 bases and the J gene lost 5 bases, with 13 bases spanning the gap. CDR3: CASRSGAATEAFF. In nucleotides, the CDR3 is TGTGCCAGCAGATCAGGGGCCGCGACTGAAGCTTTCTTT.

This chain links TRBV5-8 with TRBJ2-7; TRBD1 aligns across 8 bases. With V trimmed by 4 bases and J by 4 bases, 13 bases remained unmatched. This CDR3 region has 16 residues. Germline V gene sequence: CDR1 SGHTS, CDR2 YDEGEE. CDR3 residues: CASSGTWTGMNYEQYF. The DNA of the CDR3 is TGTGCCAGCAGCGGAACCTGGACAGGGATGAATTACGAGCAGTACTTC.

V is TRBV7-9 and J is TRBJ1-5, with 8 bases identical to TRBD1. The V gene end was trimmed by 5 bases and the J gene end by 0 bases; junction bases not matched to a gene: 6. The germline V gene encodes CDR1 SEHNR and CDR2 FQNEAQ (reference sequence). This CDR3 contains 16 residues. The CDR3 DNA reads as TGTGCCAGCAGCCGCGGACAGGGTTATAGCAATCAGCCCCAGCATTTT. It is translated as CASSRGQGYSNQPQHF.

This clone was found a few times. The chain uses TRBV7-2 and TRBJ1-5; maybe TRBD1 (5 bases). The CDR3 sequence is 13 residues long. V lost 5 bases and J 5 bases, leaving 10 bases between the germline ends. Germline CDR1 reads SGHTA; CDR2 reads FQGNSA. Written as DNA, the CDR3 is TGTGCCAGCAGCCCAGGGTATGATCAGCCCCAGCATTTT. Translation: CASSPGYDQPQHF.

The CDR3 region has the DNA TGCAGCGCTACTTCTTTCGGTGAGCAGTTCTTC. This translates into CSATSFGEQFF. The V call is TRBV29-1, the J call TRBJ2-1; no clear D gene. Germline lookup yields CDR1 SQVTM and CDR2 ANQGSEA. This CDR3 has 11 amino acids. The V end lost 7 bases, the J end lost 9 bases, and 13 bases lay between the germline ends.

The rearrangement joins TRBV13 to TRBJ2-3; TRBD1 aligns across 10 bases. CDR3 length: 15 amino acids. J was trimmed by 3 bases and V by 0 bases; bases with no gene match: 0. CDR1 and CDR2 (germline): PRHDT, FYEKMQ (reference sequence). CDR3 protein: CASSLGGQGTDTQYF. CDR3 nucleotide sequence: TGTGCCAGCAGCTTAGGGGGACAGGGGACAGATACGCAGTATTTT. The variable domain in full, with the rest retrieved from reference TRBV13 and TRBJ2-3, is AAGVIQSPRHLIKEKRETATLKCYPIPRHDTVYWYQQGPGQDPQFLISFYEKMQSDKGSIPDRFSAQQFSDYHSELNMSSLELGDSALYFCASSLGGQGTDTQYFGPGTRLTVL.

This rearrangement joins TRBV25-1 to TRBJ1-6; no clear D gene. Trimming took 3 bases from V and 6 from J, leaving 15 bases between them. In germline, CDR1 is MGHDK, CDR2 SYGVNS. CDR3 size: 16 residues. This CDR3 reads CASSDPTTGLNSPLHF. In nucleotides, the CDR3 is TGTGCCAGCAGTGATCCAACCACCGGACTTAATTCACCCCTCCACTTT.

This chain connects TRBV30 to TRBJ2-2; D call uncertain. The CDR3 extends over 13 amino acids. CDR1 and CDR2 (germline): GTSNPN, SVGIG (reference sequence). The germline V and J ends were trimmed by 4 bases and 7 bases, with 13 bases remaining between them. The CDR3 DNA reads as TGTGCCTGGACCCCCGAGCGCCTCGGGGAGCTGTTTTTT. Translated: CAWTPERLGELFF.

The rearrangement links TRBV27 to TRBJ2-7, with D perhaps TRBD1 (6 bases). Germline V gene sequence: CDR1 MNHEY, CDR2 SMNVEV (reference sequence). V shed 3 bases and J shed 1 base, with 13 bases lying between them. The CDR3 extends over 15 amino acids. For the CDR3, the DNA is TGTGCCAGCAGTTTGGCCACACAGGGTTCCTACGAGCAGTACTTC. Protein product: CASSLATQGSYEQYF.